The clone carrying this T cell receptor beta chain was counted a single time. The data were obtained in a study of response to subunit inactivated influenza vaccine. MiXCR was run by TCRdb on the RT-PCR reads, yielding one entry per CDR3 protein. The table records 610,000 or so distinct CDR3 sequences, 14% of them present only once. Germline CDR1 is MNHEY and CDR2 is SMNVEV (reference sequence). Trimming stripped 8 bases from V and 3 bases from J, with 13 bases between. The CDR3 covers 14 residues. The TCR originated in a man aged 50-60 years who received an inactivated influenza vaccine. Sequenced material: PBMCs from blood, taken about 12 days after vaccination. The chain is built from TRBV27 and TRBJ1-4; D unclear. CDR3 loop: CASRSGRANEKLFF. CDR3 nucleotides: TGTGCCAGCCGCTCCGGGAGAGCTAATGAAAAACTGTTTTTT. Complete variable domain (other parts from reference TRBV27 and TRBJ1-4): EAQVTQNPRYLITVTGKKLTVTCSQNMNHEYMSWYRQDPGLGLRQIYYSMNVEVTDKGDVPEGYKVSRKEKRNFPLILESPSPNQTSLYFCASRSGRANEKLFFGSGTQLSVL.